Listed here are 12 T cell receptor beta chains from one sample, sequenced in a study of CXCR3-negative and CXCR3-positive naive CD8 T cells. Study-level findings and limits: Relative to CXCR3-negative naive cells, CXCR3-positive naive cells had more hydrophobic TRB CDR3s.

TRB cDNA was prepared as libraries by UMI-labeled 5' RACE. TCRdb reprocessed the 5' RACE reads and stores each CDR3 protein as one record, lacking DNA. The table lists some 150,000 distinct CDR3 sequences. Which antigens these TCRs recognize remains unknown. The sequenced material came from naive CXCR3+ CD8+ T cells from blood. Subset described: CD45RO-CCR7+CD27+CD95- naive CD8+ T cells expressing CXCR3 (TNR3+). All receptors come from a human donor in good health. Some clones in this sample may be carry-over from other donors' samples.

The chain joins TRBV7-9 to TRBJ2-5; TCRdb reports TRBD1, a call that lacks DNA to check it against. The CDR3 loop spans 15 amino acids. Germline lookup yields CDR1 SEHNR and CDR2 FQNEAQ (reference sequence). CDR3 protein: CASSLGQRLQETQYF.

The chain is built from TRBV4-1 and TRBJ1-2; the TCRdb call, TRBD1, lacks DNA for checking. The CDR3 consists of 15 residues. CDR1 MGHRA and CDR2 YSYEKL come from the germline V gene. The CDR3 loop is CASSHPLGGYYGYTF.

V and J are TRBV7-2 and TRBJ2-7; lacking DNA, the TRBD2 call made by TCRdb goes unchecked. This CDR3 contains 15 residues. Germline CDR1 is SGHTA and CDR2 is FQGNSA. The CDR3 here is CASSLVPSGAYEQYF.

The genes are TRBV7-3 and TRBJ2-3; TCRdb indicates TRBD2, and absent DNA this call remains unverified. The CDR3 contains 14 residues. Germline CDR1 and CDR2: SGHTA and FQGTGA. This chain's CDR3 is CASSGGGGTDTQYF.

The chain employs TRBV19 and TRBJ2-1; TCRdb's assignment of TRBD1 cannot be checked, as there is no DNA. Germline V gene data show CDR1 as LNHDA and CDR2 as SQIVND (reference sequence). This CDR3 has 15 residues. The CDR3: CASSFRDTRFNEQFF.

This chain uses TRBV7-2 with TRBJ2-7; no DNA is available, so the TRBD2 call from TCRdb remains unchecked. The CDR3 has 15 residues. The V gene's germline CDR1 is SGHTA and CDR2 FQGNSA. This chain's CDR3 is CASSLSAGGRGEQYF.

The rearrangement joins TRBV29-1 to TRBJ1-1. The CDR3 covers 15 residues. Looked up from germline, CDR1 is SQVTM and CDR2 is ANQGSEA. The CDR3 loop reads CSVEDRGGENTEAFF.

The chain uses TRBV29-1 and TRBJ2-3; the D call from TCRdb, TRBD1, cannot be confirmed without DNA. The length of the CDR3 is 15 residues. Germline V gives CDR1 SQVTM, CDR2 ANQGSEA. The CDR3: CSVPFPGGGTDTQYF.

The chain employs TRBV7-8 and TRBJ2-7; the D call from TCRdb, TRBD2, cannot be confirmed without DNA. This CDR3 is 15 amino acids long. Germline CDR1 and CDR2: SGHVS and FQNEAQ. The CDR3: CASSLPGLDLYEQYF. Full variable domain (remainder filled in from reference TRBV7-8 and TRBJ2-7): GAGVSQSPRYKVAKRGQDVALRCDPISGHVSLFWYQQALGQGPEFLTYFQNEAQLDKSGLPSDRFFAERPEGSVSTLKIQRTQQEDSAVYLCASSLPGLDLYEQYFGPGTRLTVT.

This chain's CDR3 is CSHGLAGDADTQYF. The rearrangement joins TRBV29-1 to TRBJ2-3; no DNA is available, so the TRBD2 call from TCRdb remains unchecked. Germline loops: CDR1 SQVTM, CDR2 ANQGSEA. CDR3 length equals 14 residues.

The chain combines TRBV7-9 with TRBJ2-7; TCRdb's D gene call, TRBD1, goes unchecked for lack of DNA. This CDR3 spans 15 amino acids. Germline assignment: CDR1 SEHNR and CDR2 FQNEAQ (reference sequence). CDR3: CASSSGQESPYEQYF.

This sequence joins TRBV10-3 and TRBJ2-7; TCRdb calls TRBD1, which cannot be checked without DNA. Germline CDR1 ENHRY, CDR2 SYGVKD. The CDR3 totals 11 residues. CDR3 region: CAIGTNYEQYF.